Presented here are 23 T cell receptor beta chains from one specimen sequenced in a study of blood T cell repertoires in COVID-19. Repertoires were generated with immunoSEQ multiplex PCR, while TCRdb's copy carries only in-frame clones and drops some. The sample has about 200,000 clones; around 76% are singletons. Sequencing input: PBMCs or T cells enriched from blood (not recorded which). These receptors came from a woman between 50 and 59 years old with acute COVID-19.

This chain links TRBV7-6 with TRBJ2-3, with D maybe TRBD1 (6 bases). This CDR3 region has 15 residues. Trimming removed 3 bases from V and 2 bases from J, with 12 bases in between. Germline CDR1 is SGHVS and CDR2 is FNYEAQ. CDR3 coding DNA: TGTGCCAGCAGCTTCCGACAGGCGAACACAGATACGCAGTATTTT. Translating gives CASSFRQANTDTQYF.

Only a few counts were recorded for this clone. The chain is built from TRBV10-3 and TRBJ1-2; no clear D gene. This CDR3 is 15 amino acids long. Germline V gives CDR1 ENHRY, CDR2 SYGVKD. The V and J ends lost 0 bases and 4 bases respectively, with 12 bases between them. The CDR3 DNA follows: TGTGCCATCAGTGAGTCGACCGGGGATATCTATGGCTACACCTTC. This encodes CAISESTGDIYGYTF.

This clone was seen a few times. This chain links TRBV6-5 with TRBJ1-1; D is uncertain. Germline CDR1 reads MNHEY; CDR2 reads SVGAGI. V was cut by 7 bases and J by 6 bases, with 21 bases left in between. The CDR3 sequence is 15 residues long. The CDR3 protein is CASNMQAGAKSEAFF. DNA of the CDR3: TGTGCCAGCAATATGCAGGCGGGCGCAAAATCTGAAGCTTTCTTT.

CDR3 coding DNA: TGCGCCAGCAGCTTGGCTTCGGTGACAGGGAATAATTCACCCCTCCACTTT. This sequence encodes CASSLASVTGNNSPLHF. The J gene is TRBJ1-6, the V gene TRBV5-1; TRBD1 aligns across 7 bases. Per germline, CDR1 SGHRS and CDR2 YFSETQ. J gave up 5 bases and V 0 bases, and 8 bases lay outside the gene matches. The CDR3 sequence is 17 residues long.

The V gene is TRBV4-1, the J gene TRBJ2-3; D may be TRBD2 (5 bases). V lost 0 bases and J lost 5, with 9 bases in between. The CDR3 has 14 amino acids. From germline, CDR1 is MGHRA and CDR2 YSYEKL. The CDR3 DNA follows: TGCGCCAGCAGCCAAGATCGTGGAGGAGATACGCAGTATTTT. Translating gives CASSQDRGGDTQYF.

In its sample, this clone was seen once. This rearrangement joins TRBV4-1 to TRBJ2-5; weak D call: TRBD2 (6 bases). Deletions cut 5 bases from V and 0 bases from J, with 13 bases between. CDR1 and CDR2 (germline): MGHRA, YSYEKL. The CDR3 contains 15 residues. For the CDR3, the DNA is TGCGCCAGCAGCTCACTAGCCGGGTACCAAGAGACCCAGTACTTC. Translating it yields CASSSLAGYQETQYF.

This clone was recorded once. J is TRBJ1-5 and V is TRBV30; 8 nucleotides match TRBD1. The CDR3 length is 15 residues. The germline V gene encodes CDR1 GTSNPN and CDR2 SVGIG (reference sequence). Trimming removed 4 bases from V and 0 bases from J; junction bases left unmatched: 5. In DNA form, the CDR3 reads TGTGCCTGGACTCGGGACAGGTATAGCAATCAGCCCCAGCATTTT. Translated, it gives CAWTRDRYSNQPQHF.

This clone was seen just once. This chain joins TRBV28 and TRBJ1-2; 7 bases agree with TRBD1. The CDR3 extends over 14 amino acids. The V gene end was trimmed by 3 bases and the J gene end by 8 bases; junction bases not matched to a gene: 9. CDR1 is MDHEN and CDR2 is SYDVKM in the germline V gene. The DNA for the CDR3 is TGTGCCAGCAGTTTCTCGGACAGGCCTGGGGGCTACACCTTC. It specifies CASSFSDRPGGYTF.

This clone has a handful of counts. The V call is TRBV2, the J call TRBJ1-1, with 8 bases matching TRBD1. Trimming cost V 5 bases and J 4 bases; bases outside gene matches: 6. There are 14 residues in the CDR3. Per the germline V gene, CDR1 is SNHLY and CDR2 is FYNNEI. The DNA of the CDR3 is TGTGCCAGCAGTCTGGACAGGGAGAGCACTGAAGCTTTCTTT. This codes for CASSLDRESTEAFF.

This clone was detected only a few times. The CDR3 loop is CASSLTPTLGTGEANEQFF. The CDR3 DNA sequence: TGTGCCAGCAGTTTAACCCCCACACTCGGGACAGGGGAGGCGAATGAGCAGTTCTTC. The V and J genes are TRBV28 and TRBJ2-1; 10 bases map to TRBD1. Germline trimming cut 2 bases from V and 7 bases from J; bases unmatched to any gene: 17. The CDR3 runs to 19 residues. Germline CDR1 is MDHEN and CDR2 is SYDVKM.

The chain employs TRBV11-2 and TRBJ2-2, with 9 positions matching TRBD2. J was trimmed by 5 bases and V by 1 base; bases with no gene match: 8. This CDR3 region has 17 residues. The germline gives CDR1 SGHAT, CDR2 FQNNGV. CDR3 region: CASSLANLAGRTGELFF. The CDR3 nucleotides read TGTGCCAGCAGCTTAGCGAACCTAGCGGGGAGGACCGGGGAGCTGTTTTTT.

This clone was seen a few times. J is TRBJ2-2 and V is TRBV6-5; 8 nucleotides agree with TRBD1. Germline CDR1 and CDR2: MNHEY and SVGAGI. Unmatched junction bases numbered 8, after V lost 6 bases and J lost 5 bases. The CDR3 totals 15 residues. The CDR3: CASRRDRGRTGELFF. CDR3 coding DNA: TGTGCCAGCAGACGAGACAGGGGACGGACCGGGGAGCTGTTTTTT.

This clone came up a few times. This chain connects TRBV7-2 to TRBJ1-2; TRBD1 matches 12 bases. Germline loops: CDR1 SGHTA, CDR2 FQGNSA. Losses at the gene ends were 1 base for V and 6 bases for J; bases not matched to a gene: 6. This CDR3 region has 16 residues. This chain's CDR3 is CASSLGPGTGGHGYTF. The CDR3 DNA reads as TGTGCCAGCAGCTTAGGTCCCGGGACAGGGGGCCATGGCTACACCTTC.

The gene calls are TRBV7-3 and TRBJ2-2; no clear D. The CDR3 has 16 amino acids. Germline CDR1 SGHTA, CDR2 FQGTGA. Trimming pared 4 bases from V and 0 bases from J, leaving 12 bases between. DNA of the CDR3: TGTGCCAGCAGCTCTTACCGACTCTCGAACACCGGGGAGCTGTTTTTT. Its translation is CASSSYRLSNTGELFF.

The rearrangement uses TRBV5-6 and TRBJ2-3; no clear D gene. Looked up from germline, CDR1 is SGHDT and CDR2 is YYEEEE. The CDR3 has 17 residues. V was cut by 1 base and J by 0 bases, with 15 bases left in between. The CDR3 DNA follows: TGTGCCAGCAGCTTGATCTTAGAAGTATCGAGCACAGATACGCAGTATTTT. Protein: CASSLILEVSSTDTQYF.

The CDR3 loop reads CASSQPGQGNEQFF. The CDR3, as DNA: TGTGCCAGCAGTCAGCCGGGACAGGGGAACGAGCAGTTCTTC. The rearrangement joins TRBV6-5 to TRBJ2-1; 10 nucleotides match TRBD1. This CDR3 is built from 14 residues. Germline CDR1 is MNHEY and CDR2 is SVGAGI. J gave up 10 bases and V 5 bases, and 8 bases lay outside the gene matches.

This chain links TRBV2 with TRBJ1-1; D is possibly TRBD1 (6 bases). Trimming pared 3 bases from V and 1 base from J, leaving 9 bases between. CDR3 length: 14 residues. Germline V gene sequence: CDR1 SNHLY, CDR2 FYNNEI. This chain's CDR3 is CASSEVRGNTEAFF. DNA for the CDR3: TGTGCCAGCAGTGAGGTCAGGGGGAACACTGAAGCTTTCTTT.

The V and J genes are TRBV1 and TRBJ2-3; the table gives TRBD2 as D, unverified against the DNA. TRBV1 represents a pseudogene. The length of the CDR3 is 16 residues. The CDR3 region is CTSSQDQAGGLDTQYF. In DNA form, the CDR3 reads TGCACCAGCAGCCAAGATCAGGCGGGGGGACTTGATACGCAGTATTTT.

The chain uses TRBV5-5 and TRBJ1-5, with a possible D match to TRBD1 (5 bases). Per germline, CDR1 SGHKS and CDR2 YYEKEE (reference sequence). V lost 1 base, J lost 0 bases, and 17 bases lay in between. The CDR3 contains 18 residues. The CDR3 is CASSLLSTGASSNQPQHF. The DNA of the CDR3 is TGTGCCAGCAGCTTGTTAAGCACAGGAGCTAGTAGCAATCAGCCCCAGCATTTT.

The chain combines TRBV28 with TRBJ1-2, with D perhaps matching TRBD1 (6 bases). The germline V gene has CDR1 MDHEN and CDR2 SYDVKM. Trimming took off 2 bases at V and 4 bases at J, with 11 bases between the two ends. This CDR3 spans 14 amino acids. CDR3 coding DNA: TGTGCCAGCAGTTTAGGACAGTTAAGCTATGGCTACACCTTC. Translating gives CASSLGQLSYGYTF.

J is TRBJ1-2 and V is TRBV2; the D gene is possibly TRBD1 (5 bases). V was trimmed by 3 bases and J by 8 bases, leaving 13 bases between them. The CDR3 length is 13 residues. Germline CDR1 reads SNHLY; CDR2 reads FYNNEI. The chain's CDR3 is CASSDGQGGGYTF. The CDR3, as DNA: TGTGCCAGCAGTGATGGGCAGGGAGGAGGCTACACCTTC.

The CDR3 DNA reads TGTGCCAGCAGTTTAGAGCTTGCGGGGGAGACCCAGTACTTC. Its translation is CASSLELAGETQYF. This chain uses TRBV28 with TRBJ2-5; a weak D match, TRBD2 (6 bases). V was shortened by 2 bases and J by 5 bases, with 12 bases between the two germline ends. CDR1 and CDR2 from the germline V gene are MDHEN and SYDVKM. The CDR3 totals 14 residues.

The chain employs TRBV7-2 and TRBJ1-6; maybe TRBD1 (5 bases). The V end was cut by 5 bases, the J end by 0 bases, with 14 bases between. Germline CDR1 and CDR2: SGHTA and FQGNSA. This CDR3 contains 17 residues. CDR3 DNA sequence: TGTGCCAGCAGCCGCACCTACAGGAGCTCCTATAATTCACCCCTCCACTTT. Amino acid sequence: CASSRTYRSSYNSPLHF. The full variable domain, in which reference TRBV7-2 and TRBJ1-6 provide the parts outside the CDR3, is GAGVSQSPSNKVTEKGKDVELRCDPISGHTALYWYRQSLGQGLEFLIYFQGNSAPDKSGLPSDRFSAERTGGSVSTLTIQRTQQEDSAVYLCASSRTYRSSYNSPLHFGNGTRLTVT.